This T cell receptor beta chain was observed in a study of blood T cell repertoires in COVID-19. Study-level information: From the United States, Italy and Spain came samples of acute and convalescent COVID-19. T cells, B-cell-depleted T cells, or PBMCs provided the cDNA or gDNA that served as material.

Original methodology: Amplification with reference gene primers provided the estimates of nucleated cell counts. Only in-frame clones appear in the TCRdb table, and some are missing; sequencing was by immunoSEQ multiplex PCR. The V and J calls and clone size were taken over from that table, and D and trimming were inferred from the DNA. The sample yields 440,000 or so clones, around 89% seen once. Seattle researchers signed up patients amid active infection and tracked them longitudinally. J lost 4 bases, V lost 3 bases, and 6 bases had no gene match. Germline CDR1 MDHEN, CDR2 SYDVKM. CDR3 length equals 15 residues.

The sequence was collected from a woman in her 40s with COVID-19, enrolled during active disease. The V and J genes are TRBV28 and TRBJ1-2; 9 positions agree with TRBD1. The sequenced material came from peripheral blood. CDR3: CASSFGGQGGYGYTF. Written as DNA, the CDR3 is TGTGCCAGCAGTTTTGGGGGACAGGGAGGCTATGGCTACACCTTC.